This TCR beta chain was captured by sequencing in a study of blood T cells in healthy people across ages. This clonotype was detected a few times. Through a sample-barcoded 5' primer and a J-beta primer mix, a second PCR was run for about 6 to 11 cycles. One entry per CDR3 protein results from TCRdb running MiXCR on the 5' RACE reads. The sample includes 1.5 million to 2 million distinct CDR3 sequences, 28% seen only once; the top ten take roughly 8.2%. V lost 0 bases to trimming and J lost 2 bases, with 8 bases between them. Germline V gene lookup returns CDR1 MNHNY and CDR2 SVGAGI (reference sequence). This CDR3 region has 16 residues.

The TCR originated in a woman aged 25 to 39 in good health. The sequenced material came from blood. The rearrangement links TRBV6-6 to TRBJ2-6; a possible D gene is TRBD2 (6 bases). The CDR3 here is CASSYSTGAGANVLTF. The CDR3 region has the DNA TGTGCCAGCAGTTACTCGACGGGGGCTGGGGCCAACGTCCTGACTTTC.